This T cell receptor beta chain is from a study of graft-versus-host responses after intestinal transplantation. Study-level information: Anti-thymocyte globulin induction was given to all recipients, followed by tacrolimus and steroids for three to four years. The study, taken as a whole, reports: GvH clones appeared in recipient marrow, some first in ileum or blood.

Notes on this clone: Its cognate antigen is unknown.

Germline V gene data show CDR1 as LNHDA and CDR2 as SQIVND (reference sequence). Deletions cut 3 bases from V and 0 bases from J, with 9 bases between. The CDR3 contains 15 residues. Measured with immunoSEQ multiplex PCR; TCRdb has only the in-frame clones, and not every one. The data show approximately 720 clones, about 95% seen once. This clonotype was obtained from a human patient who received an intestinal transplant, so some T cells may come from the graft donor. The chain recombines TRBV19 with TRBJ1-3, with D unclear. The source material was PBMCs, sampled 26 days after transplant. The CDR3 protein is CASSMGSTSGNTIYF. The CDR3 nucleotides are TGTGCCAGTAGTATGGGGAGCACCTCTGGAAACACCATATATTTT.